Presented here are 31 T cell receptor beta chains from one specimen sequenced in a study of blood T cell repertoires in COVID-19. Method: immunoSEQ multiplex PCR; TCRdb's copy keeps in-frame clones and lacks some. The table records 95,000 to 150,000 clones, around four fifths of them present only once. Source material: peripheral blood. These TCRs come from a human donor in a cohort sampled during active COVID-19.

The J gene is TRBJ2-1, the V gene TRBV29-1; perhaps TRBD1 as D (5 bases). Germline V gene lookup returns CDR1 SQVTM and CDR2 ANQGSEA. The CDR3 consists of 11 residues. With 7 bases removed from V and 7 bases from J, the gap between germline ends came to 11 bases. CDR3 in DNA: TGCAGCGGTGGCAGGGCAAATGAGCAGTTCTTC. Its translation: CSGGRANEQFF.

J is TRBJ1-5 and V is TRBV20-1; D gene ambiguous. The CDR3 runs to 13 residues. Trimming left V 3 bases short and J 6 bases short, with 12 bases between. Germline loops: CDR1 DFQATT, CDR2 SNEGSKA (reference sequence). CDR3 residues: CSASETFSQPQHF. CDR3 in DNA: TGCAGTGCTAGTGAGACATTCTCTCAGCCCCAGCATTTT.

In this sample, this clone turned up a few times. The chain uses TRBV5-1 and TRBJ1-5, with a tentative D call TRBD1 (5 bases). The CDR3 contains 15 residues. With 0 bases removed from V and 7 bases from J, the gap between germline ends came to 14 bases. The germline V gene has CDR1 SGHRS and CDR2 YFSETQ. Written as DNA, the CDR3 is TGCGCCAGCAGCTTGGAAGAAGCAGGGAAACAGCCCCAGCATTTT. Amino acids: CASSLEEAGKQPQHF.

The chain is built from TRBV18 and TRBJ2-3; D possibly corresponds to TRBD2 (6 bases). The V end lost 2 bases, the J end lost 4 bases, and 7 bases lay between the germline ends. The germline CDR1 and CDR2 sequences are KGHSH and LQKENI. The CDR3 is made up of 13 amino acids. The CDR3 is CASSPGEADTQYF. CDR3 DNA: TGTGCCAGCTCACCAGGGGAGGCAGATACGCAGTATTTT.

V gene TRBV7-2 combines with J gene TRBJ2-7; the D gene is possibly TRBD2 (6 bases). The CDR3 has 17 amino acids. The ends were cut back, 5 bases at V and 1 base at J, with 21 bases in the middle. Germline loops: CDR1 SGHTA, CDR2 FQGNSA. The CDR3 region has the DNA TGTGCCAGCAGCCTAACGGGCGGCGGGATGAGATCCTACGAGCAGTACTTC. Amino acid sequence: CASSLTGGGMRSYEQYF. Full variable domain (remainder filled in from reference TRBV7-2 and TRBJ2-7): GAGVSQSPSNKVTEKGKDVELRCDPISGHTALYWYRQSLGQGLEFLIYFQGNSAPDKSGLPSDRFSAERTGGSVSTLTIQRTQQEDSAVYLCASSLTGGGMRSYEQYFGPGTRLTVT.

The chain has TRBV3-1 (or the pseudogene TRBV3-2) and TRBJ2-3, with 8 positions matching TRBD1. The CDR3 has 22 residues. Unmatched junction bases numbered 21, after V lost 0 bases and J lost 1 base. Germline values: CDR1 LGHDT, CDR2 YNNKEL (reference sequence). The CDR3 DNA reads TGTGCCAGCAGCCAAGAAGTCCTCGACATACGTGACAGGGGTTCTTGCACAGATACGCAGTATTTT. This encodes CASSQEVLDIRDRGSCTDTQYF.

Turning to this clone: In the same sample, other DNA sequences code for this CDR3. The genes are TRBV20-1 and TRBJ2-3; D might be TRBD1 (5 bases). Per the germline V gene, CDR1 is DFQATT and CDR2 is SNEGSKA (reference sequence). The ends were cut back, 5 bases at V and 6 bases at J, with 6 bases in the middle. The CDR3 covers 10 residues. CDR3 sequence (DNA): TGCAGTGCTTCAGGGGATACGCAGTATTTT. Its translation is CSASGDTQYF.

The chain links TRBV2 to TRBJ2-7; 10 positions match TRBD2. V was pared by 6 bases and J by 2 bases, with 7 bases of the junction left unmatched. There are 15 residues in the CDR3. Germline-derived CDR1 and CDR2 are SNHLY and FYNNEI. CDR3 amino acids: CASSAGLATPYEQYF. The CDR3 bases are TGTGCCAGCAGCGCGGGACTAGCGACGCCCTACGAGCAGTACTTC.

This clone has only a few counts. The CDR3 reads CASSSGSRTDTQYF. CDR3 sequence (DNA): TGTGCCAGCAGTTCGGGGAGTCGCACAGATACGCAGTATTTT. The genes are TRBV28 and TRBJ2-3; tentative D call: TRBD2 (5 bases). The CDR3 is 14 residues long. Looked up from germline, CDR1 is MDHEN and CDR2 is SYDVKM. Deletions cut 4 bases from V and 1 base from J, with 9 bases between.

The V and J genes are TRBV4-3 and TRBJ2-3, with 7 bases that match TRBD2. Trimming took 5 bases from V and 4 from J; bases not matched to a gene: 9. In germline, CDR1 is LGHNA, CDR2 YSLEER. The CDR3 has 15 residues. CDR3 coding DNA: TGCGCCAGCAGCGACACGGGGGGAGGTCCAGATACGCAGTATTTT. Its translation is CASSDTGGGPDTQYF.

This clone was recorded once. The V call is TRBV14, the J call TRBJ2-7, with a tentative D call TRBD2 (5 bases). The CDR3 runs 14 residues. Trimming removed 1 base at V and 2 bases at J, with 9 bases between. Germline V gene lookup returns CDR1 SGHDN and CDR2 FVKESK. CDR3 in amino acids: CASSQVYGAYEQYF. CDR3 DNA sequence: TGTGCCAGCAGCCAAGTTTACGGGGCCTACGAGCAGTACTTC.

The V and J genes are TRBV5-1 and TRBJ1-2; no reliable D call. The germline V gene has CDR1 SGHRS and CDR2 YFSETQ. The ends were cut back, 5 bases at V and 0 bases at J, with 14 bases in the middle. The CDR3 length is 15 residues. CDR3 in DNA: TGCGCCAGCAGAGAAATTGGCCCCGCTAACTATGGCTACACCTTC. Its translation is CASREIGPANYGYTF.

The V call is TRBV11-2, the J call TRBJ2-7; 7 bases map to TRBD1. With V trimmed by 3 bases and J by 5 bases, 13 bases remained unmatched. Per the germline V gene, CDR1 is SGHAT and CDR2 is FQNNGV. This CDR3 comprises 16 residues. CDR3 residues: CASSFWSIQGRHEQYF. The CDR3 DNA sequence: TGTGCCAGCAGCTTCTGGTCGATACAGGGGCGGCACGAGCAGTACTTC.

This clone appeared a single time. The V gene is TRBV7-2, the J gene TRBJ2-1, with D possibly TRBD2 on 5 matching bases. Germline lookup yields CDR1 SGHTA and CDR2 FQGNSA. The CDR3 contains 12 residues. With 4 bases removed from V and 8 bases from J, the gap between germline ends came to 9 bases. CDR3 in amino acids: CASSSTRYEQFF. The CDR3 nucleotides read TGTGCCAGCAGCTCAACTAGGTATGAGCAGTTCTTC. Complete variable domain (other parts from reference TRBV7-2 and TRBJ2-1): GAGVSQSPSNKVTEKGKDVELRCDPISGHTALYWYRQSLGQGLEFLIYFQGNSAPDKSGLPSDRFSAERTGGSVSTLTIQRTQQEDSAVYLCASSSTRYEQFFGPGTRLTVL.

The V call is TRBV6-5, the J call TRBJ2-1; TRBD1 might be the D (5 bases). CDR1 MNHEY and CDR2 SVGAGI come from the germline V gene. This CDR3 has 16 residues. Trimming pared 0 bases from V and 5 bases from J, leaving 14 bases between. The CDR3 nucleotides read TGTGCCAGCAGTTACTCGAGGCAGGGCGGACACAATGAGCAGTTCTTC. This codes for CASSYSRQGGHNEQFF.

The chain uses TRBV6-5 and TRBJ2-2, with 7 bases lining up with TRBD1. Germline V gene data show CDR1 as MNHEY and CDR2 as SVGAGI. This CDR3 contains 14 residues. With 6 bases clipped from V and 7 bases from J, the junction kept 8 bases outside the gene matches. The CDR3 protein is CASRRQGNGGELFF. Written as DNA, the CDR3 is TGTGCCAGCAGGAGACAGGGTAATGGCGGGGAGCTGTTTTTT.

In the case of this clone: Germline is not matched at one junction end, which may reflect a read error. J is TRBJ2-2 and V is TRBV7-7; D is ambiguous. Germline V gives CDR1 SSHAT, CDR2 FNYEAQ (reference sequence). The CDR3 runs to 13 residues. CDR3 amino acids: CASSLGGSGELFF. The CDR3 region has the DNA TGTGCTAGCAGCTTAGGCGGTTCGGGGGAGCTGTTTTTT.

V usage is TRBV5-4 and J usage is TRBJ1-4, with a possible D match to TRBD1 (5 bases). Germline CDR1 SGHNT, CDR2 YYREEE (reference sequence). The length of the CDR3 is 14 residues. With 5 bases removed from V and 8 bases from J, the gap between germline ends came to 16 bases. The CDR3 is CASSSDGGLEKLFF. In DNA form, the CDR3 reads TGTGCCAGCAGTTCGGACGGGGGATTGGAAAAACTGTTTTTT. Complete variable domain (other parts from reference TRBV5-4 and TRBJ1-4): ETGVTQSPTHLIKTRGQQVTLRCSSQSGHNTVSWYQQALGQGPQFIFQYYREEENGRGNFPPRFSGLQFPNYSSELNVNALELDDSALYLCASSSDGGLEKLFFGSGTQLSVL.

The chain links TRBV24-1 to TRBJ2-1; 8 bases line up with TRBD2. The length of the CDR3 is 15 residues. Per germline, CDR1 KGHDR and CDR2 SFDVKD. The J segment lost 3 bases and the V segment lost 3 bases, leaving 3 bases of the junction unmatched. The CDR3 DNA is TGTGCCACCAGTGATGTAGGGACTAGCTACAATGAGCAGTTCTTC. Translation gives CATSDVGTSYNEQFF.

This clone was seen a handful of times. The chain carries TRBV27 and TRBJ1-2; TRBD1 might be the D (6 bases). Deletions cut 3 bases from V and 8 bases from J, with 16 bases between. The germline V gene has CDR1 MNHEY and CDR2 SMNVEV (reference sequence). The CDR3 spans 14 residues. CDR3 region: CASSFAQGSWGYTF. CDR3 sequence (DNA): TGTGCCAGCAGTTTCGCTCAGGGGTCGTGGGGCTACACCTTC.

V and J are TRBV7-3 and TRBJ2-7, with TRBD1 matching over 8 bases. V was pared by 5 bases and J by 3 bases, with 12 bases of the junction left unmatched. Germline CDR1 SGHTA, CDR2 FQGTGA. The CDR3 spans 16 residues. CDR3 DNA: TGTGCCAGCAGCCTATTCGGCGGACAGGGCATCTACGAGCAGTACTTC. Encoded protein: CASSLFGGQGIYEQYF.

The chain couples TRBV25-1 to TRBJ1-3; 9 nucleotides agree with TRBD1. J was trimmed by 0 bases and V by 4 bases; bases with no gene match: 7. This CDR3 spans 17 amino acids. Germline V gene lookup returns CDR1 MGHDK and CDR2 SYGVNS. The DNA for the CDR3 is TGTGCCAGCAGTGTCCAGACAGGGGGGAACTCTGGAAACACCATATATTTT. Residues: CASSVQTGGNSGNTIYF.

The chain carries TRBV6-5 and TRBJ1-4; D possibly corresponds to TRBD1 (6 bases). The ends were cut back, 1 base at V and 8 bases at J, with 14 bases in the middle. CDR3 length: 15 amino acids. Germline V lookup: CDR1 MNHEY, CDR2 SVGAGI. The CDR3 loop reads CASSYLRDMAEKLFF. The CDR3 DNA sequence: TGTGCCAGCAGTTACTTACGGGACATGGCCGAAAAACTGTTTTTT.

This chain connects TRBV19 to TRBJ1-6, with 10 positions matching TRBD1. Unmatched junction bases numbered 4, after V lost 5 bases and J lost 12 bases. CDR1 LNHDA and CDR2 SQIVND come from the germline V gene (reference sequence). The CDR3 is 13 residues long. The CDR3 loop reads CASSQGQGGPLHF. CDR3 in DNA: TGTGCCAGTAGTCAAGGACAGGGGGGACCCCTCCACTTT.

The chain has TRBV4-3 and TRBJ1-1; no reliable D call. CDR3 length equals 15 residues. Trimming took 1 base from V and 6 from J, leaving 15 bases between them. The germline gives CDR1 LGHNA, CDR2 YSLEER. CDR3 residues: CASSQVSWSIAEAFF. As DNA, the CDR3 is TGCGCCAGCAGCCAAGTTAGTTGGTCTATTGCTGAAGCTTTCTTT.

This clone was observed a few times. V gene TRBV7-9 combines with J gene TRBJ1-2; D is unclear. The CDR3 is made up of 13 amino acids. The germline V gene encodes CDR1 SEHNR and CDR2 FQNEAQ (reference sequence). Trimming cost V 4 bases and J 8 bases, with 14 bases left between them. The CDR3 reads CASSSRAPGGYTF. CDR3 DNA sequence: TGTGCCAGCAGCTCCCGGGCCCCGGGAGGCTACACCTTC.

The chain joins TRBV7-2 to TRBJ1-6; perhaps TRBD1 as D (6 bases). This CDR3 contains 16 residues. The germline V gene encodes CDR1 SGHTA and CDR2 FQGNSA. The germline V and J ends were trimmed by 6 bases and 0 bases, with 12 bases remaining between them. The CDR3 loop reads CASSQGNPSYNSPLHF. Written as DNA, the CDR3 is TGTGCCAGCAGTCAGGGGAACCCCTCCTATAATTCACCCCTCCACTTT.

The chain joins TRBV11-2 to TRBJ1-5, with D unclear. The length of the CDR3 is 13 residues. Germline V gives CDR1 SGHAT, CDR2 FQNNGV. V shed 5 bases and J shed 5 bases, with 10 bases lying between them. DNA for the CDR3: TGTGCCAGCAGCCTTTCCGTTCATCAGCCCCAGCATTTT. Protein: CASSLSVHQPQHF.

The chain employs TRBV4-3 and TRBJ1-2; 7 nucleotides line up with TRBD1. J gave up 1 base and V 0 bases, and 5 bases lay outside the gene matches. The germline gives CDR1 LGHNA, CDR2 YSLEER. This CDR3 spans 16 amino acids. The CDR3 region is CASSQDQGGFNYGYTF. CDR3 nucleotide sequence: TGCGCCAGCAGCCAAGATCAGGGGGGCTTTAACTATGGCTACACCTTC.

In nucleotides, the CDR3 is TGTGCCACCAGTGATGGGAACAGGGGTGCTTTCTTT. As protein: CATSDGNRGAFF. The J gene is TRBJ1-1, the V gene TRBV24-1; 7 nucleotides line up with TRBD1. The CDR3 covers 12 residues. With V trimmed by 3 bases and J by 11 bases, 5 bases remained unmatched. Per the germline V gene, CDR1 is KGHDR and CDR2 is SFDVKD.

The J gene is TRBJ2-7, the V gene TRBV29-1; the match to TRBD1 covers 8 bases. The CDR3 runs 15 residues. V shed 2 bases and J 5 bases; nucleotides not matched to a gene: 11. Germline lookup yields CDR1 SQVTM and CDR2 ANQGSEA. CDR3: CSVENPTGAQDEQYF. The CDR3 region has the DNA TGCAGCGTTGAAAACCCGACAGGGGCCCAGGACGAGCAGTACTTC.